One sample yielded the 5 T cell receptor beta chains listed below, sequenced in a study of high-grade serous ovarian cancer treatment subgroups. Tumor samples were obtained before definitive surgery or chemotherapy. Libraries were prepared by immunoSEQ multiplex PCR; TCRdb keeps only in-frame clonotypes and omits some of them. The table lists some 7,000 clones, 75% to 80% of them singletons. The sample was tumor tissue. These TCRs come from a human donor with high-grade serous ovarian cancer.

V usage is TRBV6-6 and J usage is TRBJ1-3; no definite D call. Trimming shortened V by 5 bases and J by 1 base, and 6 bases separated the two germline ends. Per the germline V gene, CDR1 is MNHNY and CDR2 is SVGAGI (reference sequence). The CDR3 loop spans 13 amino acids. The CDR3 region is CASSVESGNTIYF. As DNA, the CDR3 is TGTGCCAGCAGTGTAGAATCTGGAAACACCATATATTTT.

The genes are TRBV6-5 and TRBJ1-6, with D possibly being TRBD1 (5 bases). The germline gives CDR1 MNHEY, CDR2 SVGAGI. Trimming cost V 6 bases and J 8 bases, with 17 bases left between them. The CDR3 length is 15 residues. DNA of the CDR3: TGTGCCAGCAGCTCCCAGGGCAGGGTAGATTCACCCCTCCACTTT. As protein: CASSSQGRVDSPLHF.

The chain is built from TRBV7-2 and TRBJ1-1; D is possibly TRBD1 (5 bases). V lost 1 base and J lost 1, with 7 bases in between. This CDR3 has 14 amino acids. The germline V gene has CDR1 SGHTA and CDR2 FQGNSA. The CDR3: CASSLDRRNTEAFF. The CDR3 nucleotides are TGTGCCAGCAGCTTAGACAGGAGGAACACTGAAGCTTTCTTT.

CDR3 DNA sequence: TGTGCCAGTAGTGGCAGGGCTGCAACTAATGAAAAACTGTTTTTT. Amino acids: CASSGRAATNEKLFF. The chain joins TRBV19 to TRBJ1-4; weak D call: TRBD1 (5 bases). Trimming stripped 5 bases from V and 0 bases from J, with 10 bases between. Germline CDR1 reads LNHDA; CDR2 reads SQIVND (reference sequence). This CDR3 is 15 amino acids long.

V gene TRBV4-3 combines with J gene TRBJ2-6, with a tentative D call TRBD1 (6 bases). CDR1 is LGHNA, CDR2 YSLEER, per germline. V lost 0 bases and J lost 2, with 8 bases in between. The CDR3 covers 16 residues. Written as DNA, the CDR3 is TGCGCCAGCAGCCAAGAAGGGGGAACTGGGGCCAACGTCCTGACTTTC. It translates to CASSQEGGTGANVLTF.